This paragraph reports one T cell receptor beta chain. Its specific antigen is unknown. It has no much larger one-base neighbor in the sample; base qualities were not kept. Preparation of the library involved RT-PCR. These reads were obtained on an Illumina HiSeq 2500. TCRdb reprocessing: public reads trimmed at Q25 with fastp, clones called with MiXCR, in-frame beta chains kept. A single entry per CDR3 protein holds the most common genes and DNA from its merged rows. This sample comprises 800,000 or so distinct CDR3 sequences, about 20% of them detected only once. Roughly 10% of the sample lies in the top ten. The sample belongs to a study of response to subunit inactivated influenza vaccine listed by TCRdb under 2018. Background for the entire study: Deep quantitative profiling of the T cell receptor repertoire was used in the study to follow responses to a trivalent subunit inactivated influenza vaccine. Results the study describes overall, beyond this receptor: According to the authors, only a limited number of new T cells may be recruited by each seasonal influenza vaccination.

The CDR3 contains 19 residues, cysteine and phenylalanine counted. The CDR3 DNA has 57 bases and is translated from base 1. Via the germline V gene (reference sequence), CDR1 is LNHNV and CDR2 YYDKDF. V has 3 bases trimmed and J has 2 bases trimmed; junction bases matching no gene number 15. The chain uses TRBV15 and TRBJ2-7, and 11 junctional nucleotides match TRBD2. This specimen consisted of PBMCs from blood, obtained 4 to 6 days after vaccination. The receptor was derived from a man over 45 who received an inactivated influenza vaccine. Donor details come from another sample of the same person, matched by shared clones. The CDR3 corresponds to CATSSRSRKTSGDPYEQYF. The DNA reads TGTGCCACCAGCAGCCGGAGTAGGAAGACTAGCGGGGACCCCTACGAGCAGTACTTC.